A single sample gave rise to the 29 T cell receptor beta chains below, sequenced in a study of cytomegalovirus exposure and HLA in healthy donors. Primers: 60 Vbeta forward and 13 Jbeta reverse. Data came from immunoSEQ multiplex PCR; TCRdb stores just in-frame clones and leaves some out. The sample lists 130,000 to 150,000 clones; around 72% were seen once. The sequenced sample consisted of PBMCs. The receptors here all came from a man aged 35 to 55 in good health and CMV-seronegative.

The V call is TRBV27, the J call TRBJ2-1, with TRBD1 matching over 7 bases. The V gene's germline CDR1 is MNHEY and CDR2 SMNVEV (reference sequence). Unmatched junction bases numbered 11, after V lost 5 bases and J lost 4 bases. CDR3 size: 16 residues. The CDR3 DNA follows: TGTGCCAGCAGTCCCCTGACAGGGCTAGGTTACAATGAGCAGTTCTTC. Encoded protein: CASSPLTGLGYNEQFF.

The chain joins TRBV5-4 to TRBJ2-2; 9 bases match TRBD2. Germline V gene sequence: CDR1 SGHNT, CDR2 YYREEE (reference sequence). J gave up 4 bases and V 0 bases, and 4 bases lay outside the gene matches. The CDR3 has 16 amino acids. The CDR3 coding sequence is TGTGCCAGCAGCTTGGGAAGCGGGAGGTTCACCGGGGAGCTGTTTTTT. The encoded protein is CASSLGSGRFTGELFF. The full variable domain, in which reference TRBV5-4 and TRBJ2-2 provide the parts outside the CDR3, is ETGVTQSPTHLIKTRGQQVTLRCSSQSGHNTVSWYQQALGQGPQFIFQYYREEENGRGNFPPRFSGLQFPNYSSELNVNALELDDSALYLCASSLGSGRFTGELFFGEGSRLTVL.

The chain is built from TRBV30 and TRBJ2-7; 7 positions agree with TRBD1. CDR1 is GTSNPN, CDR2 SVGIG, per germline (reference sequence). The trim removed 8 bases at V and 1 base at J, leaving 5 bases unmatched. The CDR3 covers 12 residues. DNA for the CDR3: TGTGCCCTCAGGGACAGTTCCTACGAGCAGTACTTC. Its protein product is CALRDSSYEQYF. The entire variable domain, with the rest obtained from reference TRBV30 and TRBJ2-7, is as follows: SQTIHQWPATLVQPVGSPLSLECTVEGTSNPNLYWYRQAAGRGLQLLFYSVGIGQISSEVPQNLSASRPQDRQFILSSKKLLLSDSGFYLCALRDSSYEQYFGPGTRLTVT.

The V call is TRBV2, the J call TRBJ1-4; D unclear. Germline lookup yields CDR1 SNHLY and CDR2 FYNNEI. Trimming shortened V by 5 bases and J by 3 bases, and 10 bases separated the two germline ends. This CDR3 has 14 residues. The CDR3 loop is CASSLQASNEKLFF. DNA of the CDR3: TGTGCCAGCAGTCTTCAGGCTTCTAATGAAAAACTGTTTTTT.

This clone was detected only once. The chain uses TRBV7-2 and TRBJ2-1, with TRBD2 matching over 15 bases. Germline values: CDR1 SGHTA, CDR2 FQGNSA. The junction had 7 bases not matched to a gene; V was cut back by 2 bases and J by 8 bases. The CDR3 has 17 amino acids. In DNA, the CDR3 is TGTGCCAGCAGCTTACATTCCGGGACTAGCGGGGGGCATGAGCAGTTCTTC. This codes for CASSLHSGTSGGHEQFF.

In the case of this clone: The junction shows a germline mismatch at one end, possibly a read error. The chain has TRBV19 and TRBJ1-5; D ambiguous. The germline gives CDR1 LNHDA, CDR2 SQIVND (reference sequence). The CDR3 has 13 residues. CDR3 in amino acids: CASSMDGNQPQNF. The CDR3 bases are TGTGCCAGTAGTATGGACGGGAATCAGCCCCAGAATTTT.

The chain joins TRBV27 to TRBJ2-7; D is unresolved. Germline V gene data show CDR1 as MNHEY and CDR2 as SMNVEV (reference sequence). The CDR3 loop spans 14 amino acids. Trimming took 6 bases from V and 1 from J, leaving 13 bases between them. As DNA, the CDR3 is TGTGCCAGCAGCCCCGCGGCGGTATCCTACGAGCAGTACTTC. Its translation is CASSPAAVSYEQYF.

The V gene is TRBV9, the J gene TRBJ1-4, with 7 bases aligning to TRBD1. Germline lookup yields CDR1 SGDLS and CDR2 YYNGEE. There are 16 residues in the CDR3. Trimming at V came to 3 bases and at J to 5 bases, leaving 10 bases not matched to a gene. CDR3 coding DNA: TGTGCCAGCAGCGGGGCTTCCGGGACAGAAAATGAAAAACTGTTTTTT. This translates into CASSGASGTENEKLFF. Looking up the rest from reference TRBV9 and TRBJ1-4 gives the full variable domain: DSGVTQTPKHLITATGQRVTLRCSPRSGDLSVYWYQQSLDQGLQFLIQYYNGEERAKGNILERFSAQQFPDLHSELNLSSLELGDSALYFCASSGASGTENEKLFFGSGTQLSVL.

The chain joins TRBV11-2 to TRBJ2-1; TRBD2 matches 10 bases. Losses at the gene ends were 5 bases for V and 7 bases for J; bases not matched to a gene: 14. Germline V gene data show CDR1 as SGHAT and CDR2 as FQNNGV. The CDR3 loop spans 17 amino acids. Here the CDR3 reads CASSTQVLSGGWNEQFF. In DNA form, the CDR3 reads TGTGCCAGCAGCACGCAAGTCCTTAGCGGGGGGTGGAATGAGCAGTTCTTC.

The V gene is TRBV9, the J gene TRBJ1-3; D may be TRBD1 (5 bases). CDR3 length: 15 amino acids. V dropped 0 bases and J dropped 3 bases, with 10 bases sitting between them. CDR1 and CDR2 from the germline V gene are SGDLS and YYNGEE. CDR3 sequence (DNA): TGTGCCAGCAGCGTAGTTGGGACTAGTGGAAACACCATATATTTT. Its protein is CASSVVGTSGNTIYF.

The genes are TRBV15 and TRBJ1-6; TRBD1 agrees at 8 bases. CDR1 and CDR2 from the germline V gene are LNHNV and YYDKDF (reference sequence). V shed 5 bases and J 11 bases; nucleotides not matched to a gene: 11. This CDR3 is built from 15 residues. The DNA of the CDR3 is TGTGCCACCAGCTCCCGGACAGGGTCGGGTGCACCCCTCCACTTT. It encodes CATSSRTGSGAPLHF. The full variable domain, with the rest looked up from reference TRBV15 and TRBJ1-6, is DAMVIQNPRYQVTQFGKPVTLSCSQTLNHNVMYWYQQKSSQAPKLLFHYYDKDFNNEADTPDNFQSRRPNTSFCFLDIRSPGLGDTAMYLCATSSRTGSGAPLHFGNGTRLTVT.

V and J are TRBV21-1 and TRBJ2-1; the table's D call, TRBD2, was not checked against the DNA. TRBV21-1 is a recognized pseudogene. There are 16 residues in the CDR3. The CDR3 protein is CASSNILAGGPGEQFF. In nucleotides, the CDR3 is TGTGCCAGCAGCAACATACTAGCGGGAGGGCCGGGTGAGCAGTTCTTC.

The chain is built from TRBV19 and TRBJ1-4, with 9 bases identical to TRBD1. This CDR3 contains 13 residues. Germline assignment: CDR1 LNHDA and CDR2 SQIVND (reference sequence). The junction had 7 bases not matched to a gene; V was cut back by 7 bases and J by 10 bases. CDR3 residues: CASTDRGVGKLFF. The CDR3 nucleotides are TGTGCCAGTACTGACAGGGGGGTCGGAAAACTGTTTTTT.

This chain uses TRBV7-2 with TRBJ1-1; no definite D call. Trimming removed 3 bases from V and 4 bases from J, with 9 bases in between. This CDR3 is 13 amino acids long. Germline V gives CDR1 SGHTA, CDR2 FQGNSA. CDR3 sequence reads: CASSFSEGTEAFF. DNA of the CDR3: TGTGCCAGCAGCTTTAGTGAGGGCACTGAAGCTTTCTTT.

CDR3 protein: CASGLVPEGAKKLFF. In nucleotides, the CDR3 is TGTGCTAGTGGTTTGGTACCGGAGGGGGCGAAAAAACTGTTTTTT. The chain employs TRBV12-5 and TRBJ1-4, with 7 bases identical to TRBD1. Per germline, CDR1 LGHNT and CDR2 FRNRAP. The junction had 7 bases not matched to a gene; V was cut back by 0 bases and J by 9 bases. The CDR3 sequence is 15 residues long. The variable domain in full, completed from reference TRBV12-5 and TRBJ1-4, reads DARVTQTPRHKVTEMGQEVTMRCQPILGHNTVFWYRQTMMQGLELLAYFRNRAPLDDSGMPKDRFSAEMPDATLATLKIQPSEPRDSAVYFCASGLVPEGAKKLFFGSGTQLSVL.

The V call is TRBV9, the J call TRBJ2-5; a possible D gene is TRBD1 (6 bases). There are 14 residues in the CDR3. Trimming took 3 bases from V and 2 from J, leaving 11 bases between them. CDR1 is SGDLS and CDR2 is YYNGEE in the germline V gene. Here the CDR3 reads CASSAPTGQETQYF. CDR3 in DNA: TGTGCCAGCAGCGCCCCGACAGGACAAGAGACCCAGTACTTC.

The CDR3 spells CASSEGARKREQYF. CDR3 DNA sequence: TGTGCCAGCAGTGAGGGAGCGCGAAAGAGGGAGCAGTACTTC. The chain carries TRBV2 and TRBJ2-7, with D tentatively TRBD2 (5 bases). CDR1 SNHLY and CDR2 FYNNEI come from the germline V gene. This CDR3 contains 14 residues. Trimming took 3 bases from V and 7 from J, leaving 16 bases between them. Full variable domain (rest looked up from reference TRBV2 and TRBJ2-7): EPEVTQTPSHQVTQMGQEVILRCVPISNHLYFYWYRQILGQKVEFLVSFYNNEISEKSEIFDDQFSVERPDGSNFTLKIRSTKLEDSAMYFCASSEGARKREQYFGPGTRLTVT.

A note on this clone: An end of the junction does not agree with germline; a read error may underlie this. The rearrangement uses TRBV5-1 and TRBJ1-5; 7 bases agree with TRBD1. This CDR3 is built from 15 residues. Germline CDR1 reads SGHRS; CDR2 reads YFSETQ. The CDR3 spells CASSLAGTANQPQNF. As DNA, the CDR3 is TGCGCCAGCAGCTTGGCCGGGACAGCCAATCAGCCCCAGAATTTT.

The chain joins TRBV28 to TRBJ2-3; 10 bases agree with TRBD2. The junction had 12 bases not matched to a gene; V was cut back by 3 bases and J by 6 bases. Germline CDR1 is MDHEN and CDR2 is SYDVKM. The CDR3 extends over 17 amino acids. CDR3 in amino acids: CASSFASSGSKGDTQYF. The CDR3 DNA is TGTGCCAGCAGTTTCGCCTCTAGCGGGAGTAAGGGGGATACGCAGTATTTT.

This clone was detected only a few times. The rearrangement uses TRBV9 and TRBJ1-2; maybe TRBD1 (6 bases). Germline-derived CDR1 and CDR2 are SGDLS and YYNGEE. The CDR3 length is 15 residues. V was cut by 4 bases and J by 1 base, with 14 bases left in between. The CDR3 nucleotides read TGTGCCAGCAGCCTCACAGGGATTGGTAACTATGGCTACACCTTC. The encoded protein is CASSLTGIGNYGYTF.

This clone was seen a few times. The chain is built from TRBV9 and TRBJ1-2, with TRBD1 as a possible D gene (5 bases). Germline V gene sequence: CDR1 SGDLS, CDR2 YYNGEE. The CDR3 totals 13 residues. The ends were cut back, 6 bases at V and 2 bases at J, with 11 bases in the middle. The CDR3 is CASTPGENYGYTF. The CDR3 DNA reads TGTGCCAGCACCCCGGGGGAAAACTATGGCTACACCTTC.

In its sample, this clone was seen a few times. The J gene is TRBJ1-2, the V gene TRBV30; 10 bases align to TRBD1. Trimming at V came to 5 bases and at J to 4 bases, leaving 10 bases not matched to a gene. The CDR3 consists of 15 residues. Germline loops: CDR1 GTSNPN, CDR2 SVGIG (reference sequence). CDR3 DNA sequence: TGTGCCTGGGCCGGGACAGGGGTTTTCGGCTATGGCTACACCTTC. This gives the protein CAWAGTGVFGYGYTF.

V and J are TRBV5-1 and TRBJ2-7; a possible D gene is TRBD1 (6 bases). CDR1 and CDR2 from the germline V gene are SGHRS and YFSETQ. This CDR3 comprises 12 residues. Trimming took 4 bases from V and 5 from J, leaving 10 bases between them. The CDR3 region is CASSPRGDEQYF. The CDR3 nucleotides read TGCGCCAGCAGCCCCAGGGGCGACGAGCAGTACTTC.

V gene TRBV7-2 combines with J gene TRBJ2-7, with 13 bases aligning to TRBD2. The V gene end was trimmed by 5 bases and the J gene end by 0 bases; junction bases not matched to a gene: 4. CDR1 is SGHTA and CDR2 is FQGNSA in the germline V gene. The CDR3 totals 16 residues. CDR3 sequence: CASSATSGGASYEQYF. CDR3 sequence (DNA): TGTGCCAGCAGCGCAACTAGCGGGGGGGCCTCCTACGAGCAGTACTTC.

V gene TRBV18 combines with J gene TRBJ1-2, with a weak D call TRBD1 (6 bases). V shed 0 bases and J shed 3 bases, with 11 bases lying between them. The CDR3 spans 15 residues. CDR1 and CDR2 from the germline V gene are KGHSH and LQKENI. CDR3 DNA: TGTGCCAGCTCACCACCGGGCAGGGGTGACTATGGCTACACCTTC. The encoded protein is CASSPPGRGDYGYTF. Looking up the rest from reference TRBV18 and TRBJ1-2 gives the full variable domain: NAGVMQNPRHLVRRRGQEARLRCSPMKGHSHVYWYRQLPEEGLKFMVYLQKENIIDESGMPKERFSAEFPKEGPSILRIQQVVRGDSAAYFCASSPPGRGDYGYTFGSGTRLTVV.

The table lists this clone with a count of one. The chain recombines TRBV7-2 with TRBJ2-7; a weak D match, TRBD1 (6 bases). The CDR3 is made up of 15 amino acids. Germline V gene data show CDR1 as SGHTA and CDR2 as FQGNSA. The V gene lost 5 bases and the J gene lost 5 bases, with 19 bases spanning the gap. The CDR3 here is CASSQRGSRDNEQYF. The CDR3 DNA follows: TGTGCCAGCAGCCAACGAGGGTCCAGGGACAACGAGCAGTACTTC.

The V gene is TRBV6-1, the J gene TRBJ1-2, with D perhaps matching TRBD1 (5 bases). Trimming pared 7 bases from V and 0 bases from J, leaving 15 bases between. The length of the CDR3 is 15 residues. Germline V gene data show CDR1 as MNHNS and CDR2 as SASEGT. CDR3 loop: CASTLNRGSNYGYTF. CDR3 coding DNA: TGTGCCAGCACCCTGAATAGGGGATCTAACTATGGCTACACCTTC.

CDR3 in amino acids: CATSRDSGRADTQYF. The CDR3, as DNA: TGTGCCACCAGCAGAGATAGTGGGAGGGCAGATACGCAGTATTTT. This rearrangement joins TRBV15 to TRBJ2-3, with 7 nucleotides matching TRBD2. Germline V gene data show CDR1 as LNHNV and CDR2 as YYDKDF (reference sequence). The CDR3 spans 15 residues. The V and J ends lost 0 bases and 4 bases, in that order; junction bases with no gene match: 4. The variable domain in full, with the rest retrieved from reference TRBV15 and TRBJ2-3, is DAMVIQNPRYQVTQFGKPVTLSCSQTLNHNVMYWYQQKSSQAPKLLFHYYDKDFNNEADTPDNFQSRRPNTSFCFLDIRSPGLGDTAMYLCATSRDSGRADTQYFGPGTRLTVL.

CDR3 bases: TGTGCCAGCAGTCTAGGACAGAATCAGCCCCAGCATTTT. Amino acid sequence: CASSLGQNQPQHF. V gene TRBV2 combines with J gene TRBJ1-5; D is possibly TRBD1 (6 bases). Looked up from germline, CDR1 is SNHLY and CDR2 is FYNNEI. The CDR3 is 13 residues long. Trimming cost V 5 bases and J 4 bases, with 9 bases left between them.